These T cell receptor beta chains were read from a single sample in a study of T cell responses to AZD1222 COVID-19 vaccine. Assay used: immunoSEQ multiplex PCR; TCRdb lists only in-frame clones, some missing. Of approximately 120,000 clones in the sample, just over 90% are singletons; the top ten hold roughly 7.8%. Sequencing used peripheral blood, obtained on day 0 of AZD1222 vaccination. Receptor source: an adult in good health. Both conserved end residues are part of each CDR3. A D gene is named only where the DNA matches it firmly. Part of the rows lack a size; the others show once, few, many or a class for expanded clones.

cdr3_length j_call d_call v_call clone_size cdr3_nt cdr3_aa
15 TRBJ2-3 TRBD2 TRBV3-1/TRBV3-2 . TGTGCCAGCAGCCTGCGGACTAGTTGGAGTGATACGCAGTATTTT CASSLRTSWSDTQYF
13 TRBJ2-2 . TRBV6-5 few TGTGCCAGTAAGGACATTAACACCGGGGAGCTGTTTTTT CASKDINTGELFF
15 TRBJ2-1 TRBD2 TRBV6-5 . TGTGCCAGCAGTTATCCGGGACTAGCCTACAATGAGCAGTTCTTC CASSYPGLAYNEQFF
16 TRBJ2-1 TRBD2 TRBV5-1 . TGCGCCAGCAGCTGGGGTCTAGCGGGAGGTTACAATGAGCAGTTCTTC CASSWGLAGGYNEQFF
14 TRBJ1-2 . TRBV10-3 . TGTGCCATCAGCTCGTCTGTGCGGGTCTATGGCTACACCTTC CAISSSVRVYGYTF
19 TRBJ2-6 TRBD1 TRBV3-1/TRBV3-2 once TGTGCCAGCAGCCCTAACTGGGGGACAGGGTACTCTGGGGCCAACGTCCTGACTTTC CASSPNWGTGYSGANVLTF
19 TRBJ2-3 TRBD2 TRBV4-2 . TGTGCCAGCAGCCAAGATTCTAGCGGGAGGGCCCGAGTGGTAGATACGCAGTATTTT CASSQDSSGRARVVDTQYF
15 TRBJ2-3 TRBD2 TRBV5-4 . TGTGCCAGCAGGAAGATAGCGGGAGATACAGATACGCAGTATTTT CASRKIAGDTDTQYF
15 TRBJ2-1 . TRBV27 . TGTGCCAGCAGTTTCGACTGGAGCTCCTACAATGAGCAGTTCTTC CASSFDWSSYNEQFF
13 TRBJ2-7 . TRBV5-6 medium-sized TGTGCCAGCAGCTTTGGCGATTCCTACGAGCAGTACTTC CASSFGDSYEQYF
14 TRBJ2-7 TRBD1 TRBV5-6 few TGTGCCAGCAGCTTGTCGGGACAGACCTACGAGCAGTACTTC CASSLSGQTYEQYF
13 TRBJ2-7 . TRBV11-2 . TGTGCCAGCAGCTTCAGCCAGGTCGACGAGCAGTACTTC CASSFSQVDEQYF
15 TRBJ1-4 TRBD1 TRBV25-1 . TGTGCCAGCAGTGAGGTAAAGGGGGCGTTTGAAAAACTGTTTTTT CASSEVKGAFEKLFF
15 TRBJ1-5 TRBD1 TRBV15 . TGTGCCACCAGCAGGGGACAGGGGGAAGGCCAGCCCCAGCATTTT CATSRGQGEGQPQHF
15 TRBJ2-2 TRBD2 TRBV5-1 . TGCGCCAGCACCCAAACTAGCGGAGCCTGGGGGGAGCTGTTTTTT CASTQTSGAWGELFF
15 TRBJ2-4 TRBD2 TRBV5-6 . TGTGCCAGCTTCCGAAGCGGGACCGGAATCAGGGATCAGTACTTC CASFRSGTGIRDQYF
15 TRBJ1-2 TRBD1 TRBV27 few TGTGCCAGCAGTTTATCCCTCGGACAGGGCTATGGCTACACCTTC CASSLSLGQGYGYTF
12 TRBJ1-2 . TRBV28 . TGTGCCAGCAGTTTTGAAGGGTATGGCTACACCTTC CASSFEGYGYTF
18 TRBJ2-2 . TRBV7-8 . TGTGCCAGCAGCTTAGGACGTCCGTCCGCCCCGGGGGTAGGGGAGCTGTTTTTT CASSLGRPSAPGVGELFF
14 TRBJ1-4 . TRBV28 . TGTGCCAGCAGCCAGACCGGGGGTAATGAAAAACTGTTTTTT CASSQTGGNEKLFF
15 TRBJ1-2 TRBD1 TRBV28 . TGTGCCAGCAGTGAGATCTCAGGGGGCGCCAGGGGCTACACCTTC CASSEISGGARGYTF
13 TRBJ2-3 . TRBV20-1 . TGCAGTGCTAGTAAGTGGGAGTCAGATACGCAGTATTTT CSASKWESDTQYF
11 TRBJ2-3 . TRBV12-3/TRBV12-4 . TGTGCCAGTACTCGTACAGATACGCAGTATTTT CASTRTDTQYF
11 TRBJ2-5 . TRBV5-6 . TGTGCCAGCAGCTTTAAGGAGACCCAGTACTTC CASSFKETQYF
17 TRBJ2-5 . TRBV2 . TGTGCCAGCAGTGAAGCGCTTCAGGCCGGGTTAAAAGAGACCCAGTACTTC CASSEALQAGLKETQYF
15 TRBJ2-6 . TRBV6-2/TRBV6-3 many TGTGCCAGCAGTTACGACAGCTCTGGGGCCAACGTCCTGACTTTC CASSYDSSGANVLTF
15 TRBJ2-7 TRBD2 TRBV27 . TGTGCCAGCAGTTTGTATCCCGGACTAGCGGCGGAGCAGTACTTC CASSLYPGLAAEQYF
16 TRBJ2-1 . TRBV5-1 . TGCGCCAGCAGCTTGGTAGGGACCGCAGCCTACAATGAGCAGTTCTTC CASSLVGTAAYNEQFF
13 TRBJ1-2 . TRBV5-6 . TGTGCCAGCAGCCTTGACGATCCCTATGGCTACACCTTC CASSLDDPYGYTF
15 TRBJ1-1 . TRBV5-1 . TGCGCCAGCAGCTTGGGGGCGGCGGCGAACACTGAAGCTTTCTTT CASSLGAAANTEAFF
15 TRBJ2-7 . TRBV5-8 . TGTGCCAGCAGCTTACAGGGAGGTGACCCCTACGAGCAGTACTTC CASSLQGGDPYEQYF
16 TRBJ1-5 . TRBV6-2/TRBV6-3 . TGTGCCAGCAGTCCATGGGGGGGGCAGGCGGTTCAGCCCCAGCATTTT CASSPWGGQAVQPQHF